The rows below give T cell receptor beta chains drawn from one sample of a study of CD8+CD57+ T cells in acquired aplastic anemia. TCRdb ran MiXCR on the reads and lists one entry per CDR3 protein. The sample carries about 160,000 distinct CDR3 sequences, approximately 51% recorded once. Sample: sorted CD4+, CD8+, or CD8+CD57+ T cells (not recorded which) from PBMCs. Source of these receptors: a human donor with aplastic anemia. CDR3s include the opening cysteine and the closing phenylalanine or tryptophan. A D gene is named only where the DNA matches it firmly. A clone size is listed for some rows: how often the clone was seen (once, few, many), or a class if it is expanded.

TRBJ2-3 | TRBV20-1 | . | . | TGCGGTGCTAGTTCCGCGGACAGCCACACAGATACGCAGTATTTT | CGASSADSHTDTQYF
TRBJ2-1 | TRBV19 | many | TRBD2 | TGTGCCAGTAGACCACTAGCGGGCGACTACAATGAGCAGTTCTTC | CASRPLAGDYNEQFF
TRBJ2-7 | TRBV10-1 | . | TRBD1 | TGCGCCAGCAGTGAGGACAGGGGCGAGTACGAGCAGTACTTC | CASSEDRGEYEQYF
TRBJ2-3 | TRBV20-1 | many | TRBD2 | TGCAGTGCTGGTAGAGGGACTAGCGGCACAGATACGCAGTATTTT | CSAGRGTSGTDTQYF
TRBJ1-6 | TRBV24-1 | . | TRBD1 | TGTGCCACCAGTGATTCCAGGGACAGGGGTTCACCCCTCCACTTT | CATSDSRDRGSPLHF
TRBJ2-7 | TRBV6-5 | many | . | TGTGCCAGCAGTTACGGGGAGGGGGGGGAGTACGAGCAGTACTTC | CASSYGEGGEYEQYF
TRBJ2-7 | TRBV11-1 | once | . | . | CASSPGTGVYGYTFGEQYF
TRBJ1-2 | TRBV4-1 | . | TRBD1 | TGCGCCAGCAGCCAAGAGGGGACAGACAGCGATGGCTACACCTTC | CASSQEGTDSDGYTF
TRBJ2-7 | TRBV24-1 | . | TRBD2 | TGTGCCACCAGTGACCGGGCGGGACTAGCCTACGAGCAGTACTTC | CATSDRAGLAYEQYF
TRBJ2-5 | TRBV20-1 | . | . | TGCAGTGCTAGAGTCATCCAAGAGACCCAGTACTTC | CSARVIQETQYF
TRBJ1-5 | TRBV19 | many | . | TGTGCCAGTAGTATAGAGGGTGCGAGCAATCAGCCCCAGCATTTT | CASSIEGASNQPQHF
TRBJ1-4 | TRBV19 | many | . | TGTGCCAGTAGTATATCAATGGGCGAAAAACTGTTTTTT | CASSISMGEKLFF
TRBJ1-2 | TRBV20-1 | many | . | TGCAGTGCTAGAACAGGGTCTGGCTACACCTTC | CSARTGSGYTF
TRBJ1-2 | TRBV12-3/TRBV12-4 | many | . | TGTGCCAGCAGTCTCAGAGAGAGGGATGGCTACACCTTC | CASSLRERDGYTF
TRBJ1-4 | TRBV2 | once | . | TGTGCCAGCAACGTGGCAGGCCGTGATGAAAAACTGTTTTTT | CASNVAGRDEKLFF
TRBJ1-2 | TRBV7-3 | . | TRBD1 | TGTGCCAGCAGCTCGACAGGGATCTATGGCTACACCTTC | CASSSTGIYGYTF
TRBJ1-6 | TRBV19 | many | TRBD1 | TGTGCCAGTAGTATAAGTCTCCGAGACAGGGGATATTCACCCCTCCACTTT | CASSISLRDRGYSPLHF
TRBJ1-2 | TRBV12-3/TRBV12-4 | once | . | TGTGCCAGCAGTGAAGTTAGTCAAGGCTACACCTTC | CASSEVSQGYTF
TRBJ2-1 | TRBV6-1 | . | . | TGTGCCAGCACGGAGGTTGGTGAGCAGTTCTTC | CASTEVGEQFF
TRBJ2-3 | TRBV5-1 | . | TRBD1 | TGCGCCAGCAGCTTGGATGGTACCGGGACAGCGCGGTATTTT | CASSLDGTGTARYF
TRBJ2-5 | TRBV25-1 | . | TRBD1 | TGCGCCAGCAGTGAGACAGGGGCCGAGACCCAGTACTTC | CASSETGAETQYF
TRBJ1-1 | TRBV5-6 | . | . | TGTGCTAGCAGCTTGGGACCGAACACTGGAGCTTTCTTT | CASSLGPNTGAFF
TRBJ1-3 | TRBV27 | . | TRBD1 | TGTGCCAGCACCTCCCACAGGGGGGAAGGAAACACCATATATTTT | CASTSHRGEGNTIYF
TRBJ2-3 | TRBV6-2/TRBV6-3 | . | TRBD1 | TGTGCCAGCAGGCCGCCGGGACAGGCGCGGGGTACGCAGTATTTT | CASRPPGQARGTQYF
TRBJ1-2 | TRBV7-4 | . | TRBD1 | TGTGCCAGCAGCTTAGAACGGAGGGGGCTCTCTGGCTACACCTTC | CASSLERRGLSGYTF
TRBJ2-1 | TRBV29-1 | . | TRBD2 | TGCAGCGTTGAGGGACTAGCGGGAGGCCATTACAATGAGCAGTTCTTC | CSVEGLAGGHYNEQFF
TRBJ2-1 | TRBV5-4 | many | TRBD1 | TGTGCCAGCAGCATGGACAGGGCCAATGAGCAGTTCTTC | CASSMDRANEQFF
TRBJ2-3 | TRBV7-6 | many | . | TGTGCCAGCAGCTTAGTCCTGATTGACAGGGAGGACACAGATACGCAGTATTTT | CASSLVLIDREDTDTQYF
TRBJ2-4 | TRBV6-5 | few | TRBD1 | TGTGCCAGCAGTTCCGGGACAGAGAACAAAAACATTCAGTACTTC | CASSSGTENKNIQYF
TRBJ2-3 | TRBV29-1 | . | . | TGCAGCGTTCGGTTCGAGACCACAGATACGCAGTATTTT | CSVRFETTDTQYF
TRBJ2-7 | TRBV24-1 | . | TRBD2 | TGTGCCACCAGTGAAAAACTAGCGGGGGTTGAGCAGTACTTC | CATSEKLAGVEQYF
TRBJ2-5 | TRBV2 | . | . | TGTGCCAGCGGCAGGGAAGAGACCCAGTACTTC | CASGREETQYF
TRBJ1-2 | TRBV12-3/TRBV12-4 | many | . | TGTGCCAGCAGTTTGCAGGCCTATGGCTACACCTTC | CASSLQAYGYTF
TRBJ2-6 | TRBV5-4 | . | . | TGTGCCAGCAGCTTGACGTTCGACAGGTGGGCTGGGGCCAACGTCCTGACTTTC | CASSLTFDRWAGANVLTF
TRBJ1-3 | TRBV12-3/TRBV12-4 | many | . | TGTGCCAGCAGTTGGGAGGGAGGACTTGGAAACACCATATATTTT | CASSWEGGLGNTIYF